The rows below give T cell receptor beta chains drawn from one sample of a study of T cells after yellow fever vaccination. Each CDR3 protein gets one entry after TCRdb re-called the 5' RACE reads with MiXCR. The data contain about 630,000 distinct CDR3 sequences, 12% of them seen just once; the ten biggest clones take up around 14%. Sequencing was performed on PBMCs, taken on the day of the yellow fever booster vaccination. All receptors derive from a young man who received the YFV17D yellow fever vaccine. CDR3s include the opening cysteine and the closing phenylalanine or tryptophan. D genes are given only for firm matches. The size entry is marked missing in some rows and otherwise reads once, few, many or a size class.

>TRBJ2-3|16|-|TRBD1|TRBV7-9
CASSLAGTGTTDTQYF
TGTGCCAGCAGCTTAGCGGGGACAGGGACCACAGATACGCAGTATTTT
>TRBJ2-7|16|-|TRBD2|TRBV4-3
CASSLEGGRVVGEQYF
TGCGCCAGCAGCCTTGAGGGCGGGAGGGTAGTGGGTGAGCAGTACTTC
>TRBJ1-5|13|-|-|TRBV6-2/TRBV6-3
CASSDTGNQPQHF
TGTGCCAGTTCGGACACCGGCAATCAGCCCCAGCATTTT
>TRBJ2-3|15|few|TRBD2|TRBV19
CASNMGLADADTQYF
TGTGCCAGTAACATGGGTCTAGCGGATGCAGATACGCAGTATTTT
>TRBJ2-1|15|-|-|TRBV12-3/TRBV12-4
CASRLTGTRYNEQFF
TGTGCCAGCAGACTTACCGGGACGCGGTACAATGAGCAGTTCTTC
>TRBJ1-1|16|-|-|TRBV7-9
CASSLFGTGGWTEAFF
TGTGCCAGCAGCTTATTCGGGACGGGAGGATGGACTGAAGCTTTCTTT
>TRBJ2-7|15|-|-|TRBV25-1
CASSEYRAGTYEQYF
TGTGCCAGCAGTGAATATAGGGCGGGGACCTACGAGCAGTACTTC
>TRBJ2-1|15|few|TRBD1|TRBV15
CATSKDRGRYNEQFF
TGTGCCACCAGCAAGGACAGGGGGAGGTACAATGAGCAGTTCTTC
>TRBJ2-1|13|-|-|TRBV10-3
CAIAVDTYNEPFF
TGTGCCATCGCTGTGGACACCTACAATGAGCCGTTCTTC
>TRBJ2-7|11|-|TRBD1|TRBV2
CASNPGAQGDF
TGTGCCAGCAATCCCGGGGCCCAGGGGGACTTC
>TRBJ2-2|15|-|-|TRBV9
CASSVATENTGELFF
TGTGCCAGCAGCGTAGCTACGGAGAACACCGGGGAGCTGTTTTTT
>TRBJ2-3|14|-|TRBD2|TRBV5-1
CASSPVAGGDTQYF
TGCGCCAGCAGCCCTGTAGCGGGAGGAGATACGCAGTATTTT
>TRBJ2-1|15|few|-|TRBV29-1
CSAIDPAGTYNEQFF
TGCAGCGCCATAGACCCCGCAGGCACCTACAATGAGCAGTTCTTC
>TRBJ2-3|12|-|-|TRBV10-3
CAIKASADTQYF
TGTGCCATCAAGGCCAGTGCGGATACGCAGTATTTT
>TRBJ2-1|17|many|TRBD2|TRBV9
CASSGRERLAGGNEQFF
TGTGCCAGCAGCGGCCGGGAGCGACTAGCGGGAGGCAATGAGCAGTTCTTC
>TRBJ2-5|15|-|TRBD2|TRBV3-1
CASSLSGRNQETQYF
TGTGCCAGCAGCCTTAGCGGGAGAAACCAAGAGACCCAGTACTTC
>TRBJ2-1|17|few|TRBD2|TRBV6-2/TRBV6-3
CASLPRTSGGGRNEQFF
TGTGCCAGCCTACCTCGGACTAGCGGGGGGGGGAGGAATGAGCAGTTCTTC
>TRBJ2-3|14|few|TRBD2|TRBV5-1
CASSNGLGGDTQYF
TGCGCCAGCAGCAACGGACTAGGTGGGGACACGCAGTATTTT
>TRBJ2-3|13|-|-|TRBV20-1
CSVQSGRTDTQYF
TGCAGTGTTCAGTCGGGGAGGACAGATACGCAGTATTTT
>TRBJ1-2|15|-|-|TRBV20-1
CSARDIQVINYGYTF
TGCAGTGCTAGAGATATCCAGGTTATTAACTATGGCTACACCTTC
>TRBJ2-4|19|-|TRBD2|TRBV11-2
CASSFMGTTAPIAKNIQYF
TGTGCCAGCAGCTTCATGGGGACTACCGCCCCTATCGCCAAAAACATTCAGTACTTC
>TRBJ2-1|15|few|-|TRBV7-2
CASSLGADLYNEQFF
TGTGCCAGCAGCTTGGGAGCGGACCTATACAATGAGCAGTTCTTC
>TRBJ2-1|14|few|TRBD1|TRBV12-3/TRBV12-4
CASRTTGQGNEQFF
TGTGCCAGCAGAACGACGGGACAGGGGAATGAGCAGTTCTTC
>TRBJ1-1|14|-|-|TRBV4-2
CASSQDSGNTEAFF
TGTGCCAGCAGCCAAGATTCGGGGAACACTGAAGCTTTCTTT
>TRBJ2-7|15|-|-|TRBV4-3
CASSRGLADTYEQYF
TGCGCCAGCAGTCGGGGGCTAGCAGACACCTACGAGCAGTACTTC
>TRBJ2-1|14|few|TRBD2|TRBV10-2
CATLEIAGVREQFF
TGCGCCACCCTGGAAATAGCGGGAGTCAGGGAGCAGTTCTTC
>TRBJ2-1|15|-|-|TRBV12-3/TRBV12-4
CASSPPGGSDNEQFF
TGTGCCAGCAGCCCCCCGGGCGGGTCAGACAATGAGCAGTTCTTC
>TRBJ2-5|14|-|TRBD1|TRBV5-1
CASSLHGTEETQYF
TGCGCCAGCAGCTTGCACGGGACAGAAGAGACCCAGTACTTC
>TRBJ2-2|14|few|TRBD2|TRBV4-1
CAGGGTANTGELFF
TGCGCCGGGGGGGGGACCGCGAACACCGGGGAGCTGTTTTTT
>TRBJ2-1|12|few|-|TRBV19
CASRRGRNEQFF
TGTGCCAGTAGGAGGGGTCGCAATGAGCAGTTCTTC